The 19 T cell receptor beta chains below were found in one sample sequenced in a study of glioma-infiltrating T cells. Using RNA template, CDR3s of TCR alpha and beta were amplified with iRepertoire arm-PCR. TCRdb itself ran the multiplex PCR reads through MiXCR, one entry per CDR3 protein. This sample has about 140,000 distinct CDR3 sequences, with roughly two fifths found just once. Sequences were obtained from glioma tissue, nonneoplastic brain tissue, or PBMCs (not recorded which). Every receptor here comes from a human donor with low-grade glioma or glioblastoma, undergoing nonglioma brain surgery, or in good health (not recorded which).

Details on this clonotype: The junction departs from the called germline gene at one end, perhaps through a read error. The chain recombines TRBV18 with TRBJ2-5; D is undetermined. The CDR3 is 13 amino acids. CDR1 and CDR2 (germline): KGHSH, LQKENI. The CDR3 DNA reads TGTACCAGCTCACCCTTTCCTGAGGAGACCCAGTACTTC. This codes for CTSSPFPEETQYF.

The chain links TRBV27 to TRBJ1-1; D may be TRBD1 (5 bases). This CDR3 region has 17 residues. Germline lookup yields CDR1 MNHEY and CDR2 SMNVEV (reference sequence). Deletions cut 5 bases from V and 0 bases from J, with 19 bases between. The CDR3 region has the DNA TGTGCCAGCAGTGCGCAAACTAAGGGACCGATGAACACTGAAGCTTTCTTT. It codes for CASSAQTKGPMNTEAFF.

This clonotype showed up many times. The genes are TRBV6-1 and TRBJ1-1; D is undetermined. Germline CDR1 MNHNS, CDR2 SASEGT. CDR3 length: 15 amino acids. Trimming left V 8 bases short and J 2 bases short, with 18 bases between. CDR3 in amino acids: CASGGKPNLNTEAFF. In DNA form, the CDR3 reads TGTGCCAGCGGTGGGAAGCCGAACCTAAACACTGAAGCTTTCTTT.

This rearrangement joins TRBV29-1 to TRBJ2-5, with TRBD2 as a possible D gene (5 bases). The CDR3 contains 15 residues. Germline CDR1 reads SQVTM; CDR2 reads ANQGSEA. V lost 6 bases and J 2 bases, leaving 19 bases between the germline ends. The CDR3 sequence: CSVAGVILIQETQYF. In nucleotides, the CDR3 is TGCAGCGTCGCCGGGGTAATCCTTATTCAAGAGACCCAGTACTTC.

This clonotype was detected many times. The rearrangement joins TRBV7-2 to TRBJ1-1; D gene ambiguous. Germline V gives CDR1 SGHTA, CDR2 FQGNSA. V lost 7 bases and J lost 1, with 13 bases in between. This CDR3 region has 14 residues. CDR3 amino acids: CASTKRAGNTEAFF. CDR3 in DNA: TGTGCCAGCACCAAGCGGGCAGGGAACACTGAAGCTTTCTTT.

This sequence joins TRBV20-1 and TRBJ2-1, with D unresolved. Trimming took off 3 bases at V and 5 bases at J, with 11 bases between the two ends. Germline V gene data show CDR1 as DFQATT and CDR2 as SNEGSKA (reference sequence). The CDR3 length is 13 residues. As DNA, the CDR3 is TGCAGTGCTAGCCCCAACTTAGACAATGAGCAGTTCTTC. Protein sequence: CSASPNLDNEQFF.

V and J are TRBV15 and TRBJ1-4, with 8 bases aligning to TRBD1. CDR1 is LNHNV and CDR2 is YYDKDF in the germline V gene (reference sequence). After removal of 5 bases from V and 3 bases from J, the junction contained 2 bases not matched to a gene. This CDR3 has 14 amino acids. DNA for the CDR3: TGTGCCACCAGCCGGGGACAGGCTAATGAAAAACTGTTTTTT. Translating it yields CATSRGQANEKLFF. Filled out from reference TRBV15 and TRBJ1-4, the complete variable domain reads DAMVIQNPRYQVTQFGKPVTLSCSQTLNHNVMYWYQQKSSQAPKLLFHYYDKDFNNEADTPDNFQSRRPNTSFCFLDIRSPGLGDTAMYLCATSRGQANEKLFFGSGTQLSVL.

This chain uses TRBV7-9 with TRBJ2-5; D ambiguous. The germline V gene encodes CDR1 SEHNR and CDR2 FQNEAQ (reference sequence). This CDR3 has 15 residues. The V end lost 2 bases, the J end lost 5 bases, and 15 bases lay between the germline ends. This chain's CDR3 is CASSLSSGSLETQYF. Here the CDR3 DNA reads TGTGCCAGCAGCTTAAGCTCCGGGTCCCTCGAGACCCAGTACTTC.

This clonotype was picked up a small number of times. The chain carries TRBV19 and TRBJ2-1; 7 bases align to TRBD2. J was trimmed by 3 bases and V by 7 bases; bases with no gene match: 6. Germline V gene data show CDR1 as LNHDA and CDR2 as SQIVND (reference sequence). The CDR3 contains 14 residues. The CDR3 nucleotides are TGTGCCAGTAAGTTAGCGGGCGACTACAATGAGCAGTTCTTC. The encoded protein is CASKLAGDYNEQFF.

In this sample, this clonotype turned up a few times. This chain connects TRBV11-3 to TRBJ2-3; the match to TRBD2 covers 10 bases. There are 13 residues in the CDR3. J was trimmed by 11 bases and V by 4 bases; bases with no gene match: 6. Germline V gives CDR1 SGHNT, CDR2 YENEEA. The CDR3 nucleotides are TGTGCCAGCAGCTCTAGCGGGGGTGCACAGCAGTATTTT. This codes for CASSSSGGAQQYF.

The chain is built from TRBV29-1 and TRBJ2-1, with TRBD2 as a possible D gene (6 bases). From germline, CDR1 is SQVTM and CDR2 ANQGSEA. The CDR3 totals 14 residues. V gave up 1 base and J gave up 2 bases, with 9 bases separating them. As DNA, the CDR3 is TGCAGCGTTGAAGGTCCGGGGGCCTACAATGAGCAGTTCTTC. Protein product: CSVEGPGAYNEQFF.

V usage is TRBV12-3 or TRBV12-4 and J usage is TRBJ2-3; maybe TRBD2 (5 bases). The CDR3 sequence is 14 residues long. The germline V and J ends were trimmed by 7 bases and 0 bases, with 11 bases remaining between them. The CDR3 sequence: CASTASGSTDTQYF. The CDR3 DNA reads TGTGCCAGCACCGCAAGCGGCAGCACAGATACGCAGTATTTT.

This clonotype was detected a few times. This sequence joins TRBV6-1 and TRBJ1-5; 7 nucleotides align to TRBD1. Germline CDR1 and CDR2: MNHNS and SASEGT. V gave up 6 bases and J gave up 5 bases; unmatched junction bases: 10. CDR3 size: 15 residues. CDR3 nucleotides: TGTGCCAGCAGATTCCGACAGGGAGGGGATCAGCCCCAGCATTTT. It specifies CASRFRQGGDQPQHF.

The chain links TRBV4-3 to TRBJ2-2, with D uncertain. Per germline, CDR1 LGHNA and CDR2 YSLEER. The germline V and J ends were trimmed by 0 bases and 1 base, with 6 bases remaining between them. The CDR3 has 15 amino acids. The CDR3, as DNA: TGCGCCAGCAGCCAAGATGGCCTGAACACCGGGGAGCTGTTTTTT. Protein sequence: CASSQDGLNTGELFF.

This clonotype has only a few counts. The DNA for the CDR3 is TGTGCCAGCAGTATAGGGACGACGAATGAGCAGTTCTTC. Translating gives CASSIGTTNEQFF. The chain carries TRBV12-3 or TRBV12-4 and TRBJ2-1, with D possibly called TRBD1 or TRBD2 (5 bases each). The V and J ends lost 5 bases and 7 bases respectively, with 12 bases between them. This CDR3 region has 13 residues.

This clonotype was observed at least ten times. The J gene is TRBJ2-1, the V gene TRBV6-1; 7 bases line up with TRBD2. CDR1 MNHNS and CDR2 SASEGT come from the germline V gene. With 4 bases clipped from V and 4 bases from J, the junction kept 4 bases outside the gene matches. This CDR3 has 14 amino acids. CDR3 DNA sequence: TGTGCCAGCAGTGCGGGAGCGGGGTACAATGAGCAGTTCTTC. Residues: CASSAGAGYNEQFF.

The CDR3, as DNA: TGTGCCAGCAGTTCCTACCGGACAGACTACGAGCAGTACTTC. This codes for CASSSYRTDYEQYF. This chain connects TRBV27 to TRBJ2-7, with D possibly matching TRBD1 (6 bases). The CDR3 has 14 amino acids. The germline V gene has CDR1 MNHEY and CDR2 SMNVEV (reference sequence). The V end lost 4 bases, the J end lost 3 bases, and 13 bases lay between the germline ends.

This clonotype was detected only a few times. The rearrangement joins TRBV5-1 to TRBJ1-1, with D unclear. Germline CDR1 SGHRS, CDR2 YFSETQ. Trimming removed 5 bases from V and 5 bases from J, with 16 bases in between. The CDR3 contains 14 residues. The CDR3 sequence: CASSSDGELTEAFF. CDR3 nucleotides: TGCGCCAGCAGTTCGGACGGAGAACTAACTGAAGCTTTCTTT.

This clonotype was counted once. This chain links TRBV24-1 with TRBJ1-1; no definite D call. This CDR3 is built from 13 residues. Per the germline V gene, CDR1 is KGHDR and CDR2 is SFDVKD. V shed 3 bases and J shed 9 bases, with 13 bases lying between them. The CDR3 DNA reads TGTGCCACCAGTGATGAGGACGGATTGAAAGCTTTCTTT. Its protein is CATSDEDGLKAFF.